This T cell receptor (beta chain) was profiled in a study of shared clonotypes between healthy human individuals. Overall study results and limits: There were few donors, and this limited the genetic and exposure-history diversity represented. Lower generation probabilities were found for non-shared clonotypes than for those shared by all four donors.

Sorted-subset replicate PCRs used about 200 ng of genomic DNA. This amount corresponded to tens of thousands of T cell genomes. Measured with immunoSEQ multiplex PCR; TCRdb has only the in-frame clones, and not every one. Altogether a few million clones are present, approximately 92% being singletons, with the ten largest covering about 0.13%. Trimming took off 2 bases at V and 7 bases at J, with 8 bases between the two ends. Germline V gene data show CDR1 as SEHNR and CDR2 as FQNEAQ (reference sequence). The CDR3 is 12 residues long. Recent acute infections and vaccinations were absent in the healthy HIV-negative adult donors. On this clone: Its target is not known.

The sequencing input was naive CD4+ T cells sorted from blood. Subset: CD45RA+ positively selected. This chain connects TRBV7-9 to TRBJ1-1; D remains ambiguous. This clonotype was sampled from a man younger than 30 in good health. CDR3 bases: TGTGCCAGCAGCTTAAGTTACGATGAAGCTTTCTTT. Translating it yields CASSLSYDEAFF.